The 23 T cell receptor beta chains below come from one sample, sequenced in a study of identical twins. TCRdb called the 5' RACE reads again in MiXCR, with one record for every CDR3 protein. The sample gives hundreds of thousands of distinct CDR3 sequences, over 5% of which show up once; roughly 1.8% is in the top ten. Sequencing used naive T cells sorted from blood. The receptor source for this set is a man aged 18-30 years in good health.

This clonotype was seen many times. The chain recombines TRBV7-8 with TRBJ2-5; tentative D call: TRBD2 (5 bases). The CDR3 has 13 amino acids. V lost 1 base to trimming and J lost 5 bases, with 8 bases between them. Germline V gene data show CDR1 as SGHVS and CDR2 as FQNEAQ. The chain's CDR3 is CASSLVSGETQYF. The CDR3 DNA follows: TGTGCCAGCAGCTTAGTTTCGGGGGAGACCCAGTACTTC. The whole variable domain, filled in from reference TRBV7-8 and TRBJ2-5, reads GAGVSQSPRYKVAKRGQDVALRCDPISGHVSLFWYQQALGQGPEFLTYFQNEAQLDKSGLPSDRFFAERPEGSVSTLKIQRTQQEDSAVYLCASSLVSGETQYFGPGTRLLVL.

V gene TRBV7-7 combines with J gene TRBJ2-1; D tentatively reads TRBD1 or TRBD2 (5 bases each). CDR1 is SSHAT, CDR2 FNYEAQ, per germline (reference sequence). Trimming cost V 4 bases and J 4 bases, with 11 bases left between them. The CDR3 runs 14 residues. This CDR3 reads CASSSGTTYNEQFF. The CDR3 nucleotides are TGTGCCAGCAGCTCTGGGACCACGTACAATGAGCAGTTCTTC.

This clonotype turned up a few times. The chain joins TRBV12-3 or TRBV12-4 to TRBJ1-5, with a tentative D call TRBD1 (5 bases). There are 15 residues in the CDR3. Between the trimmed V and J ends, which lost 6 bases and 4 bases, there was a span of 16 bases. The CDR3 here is CASSPGTRANQPQHF. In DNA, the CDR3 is TGTGCCAGCAGCCCTGGGACTAGGGCAAATCAGCCCCAGCATTTT.

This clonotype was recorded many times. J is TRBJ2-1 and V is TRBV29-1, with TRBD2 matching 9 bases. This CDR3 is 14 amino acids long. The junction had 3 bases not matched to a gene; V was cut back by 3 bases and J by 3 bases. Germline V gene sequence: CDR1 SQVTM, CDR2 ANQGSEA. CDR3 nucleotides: TGCAGCGTTGACTCTAGCGGGGTCTACAATGAGCAGTTCTTC. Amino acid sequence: CSVDSSGVYNEQFF.

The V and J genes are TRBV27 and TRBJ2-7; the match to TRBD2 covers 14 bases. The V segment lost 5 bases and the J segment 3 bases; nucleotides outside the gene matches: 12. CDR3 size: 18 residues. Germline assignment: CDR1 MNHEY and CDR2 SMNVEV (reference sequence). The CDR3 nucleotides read TGTGCCAGCAGTCCCCAGGGACTAGCGGGAGTGATGGTCTACGAGCAGTACTTC. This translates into CASSPQGLAGVMVYEQYF.

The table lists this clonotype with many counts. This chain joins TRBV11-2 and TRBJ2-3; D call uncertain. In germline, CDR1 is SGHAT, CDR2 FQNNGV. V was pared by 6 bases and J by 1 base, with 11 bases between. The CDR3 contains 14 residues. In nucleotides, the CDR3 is TGTGCCAGCAGAGGCGAAGAGGGCACAGATACGCAGTATTTT. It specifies CASRGEEGTDTQYF. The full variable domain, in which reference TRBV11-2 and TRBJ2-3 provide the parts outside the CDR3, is EAGVAQSPRYKIIEKRQSVAFWCNPISGHATLYWYQQILGQGPKLLIQFQNNGVVDDSQLPKDRFSAERLKGVDSTLKIQPAKLEDSAVYLCASRGEEGTDTQYFGPGTRLTVL.

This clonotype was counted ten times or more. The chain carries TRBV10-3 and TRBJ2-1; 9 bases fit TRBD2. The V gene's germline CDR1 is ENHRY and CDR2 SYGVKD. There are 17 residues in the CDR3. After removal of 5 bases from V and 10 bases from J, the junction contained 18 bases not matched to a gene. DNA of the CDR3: TGTGCCATCAGTCCATTCGCAGCTAGCGGGGAGATCCGGGAGCAGTTCTTC. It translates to CAISPFAASGEIREQFF.

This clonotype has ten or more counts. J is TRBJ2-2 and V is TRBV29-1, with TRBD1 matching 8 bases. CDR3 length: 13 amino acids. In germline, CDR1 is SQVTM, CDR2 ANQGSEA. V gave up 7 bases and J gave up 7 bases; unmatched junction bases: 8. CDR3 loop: CSAGQGFLGELFF. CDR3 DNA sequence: TGCAGCGCCGGACAGGGCTTTCTCGGGGAGCTGTTTTTT.

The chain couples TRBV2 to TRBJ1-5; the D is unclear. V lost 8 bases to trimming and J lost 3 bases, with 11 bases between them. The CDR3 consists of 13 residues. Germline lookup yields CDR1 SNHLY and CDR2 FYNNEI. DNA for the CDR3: TGTGCCAGCGACACAGAGGTCAATCAGCCCCAGCATTTT. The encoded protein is CASDTEVNQPQHF.

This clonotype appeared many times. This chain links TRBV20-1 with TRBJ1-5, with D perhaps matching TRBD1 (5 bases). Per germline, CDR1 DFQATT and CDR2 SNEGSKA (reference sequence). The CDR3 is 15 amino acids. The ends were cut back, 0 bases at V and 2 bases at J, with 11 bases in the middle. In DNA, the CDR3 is TGCAGTGCTAGAGAATCGGGGGTAGGCAATCAGCCCCAGCATTTT. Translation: CSARESGVGNQPQHF.

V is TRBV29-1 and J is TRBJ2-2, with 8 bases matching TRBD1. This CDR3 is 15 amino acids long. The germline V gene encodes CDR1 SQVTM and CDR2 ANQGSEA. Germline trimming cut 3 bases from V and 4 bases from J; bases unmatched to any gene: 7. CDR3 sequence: CSVDGQGSGTGELFF. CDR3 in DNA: TGCAGCGTTGACGGACAGGGATCGGGCACCGGGGAGCTGTTTTTT.

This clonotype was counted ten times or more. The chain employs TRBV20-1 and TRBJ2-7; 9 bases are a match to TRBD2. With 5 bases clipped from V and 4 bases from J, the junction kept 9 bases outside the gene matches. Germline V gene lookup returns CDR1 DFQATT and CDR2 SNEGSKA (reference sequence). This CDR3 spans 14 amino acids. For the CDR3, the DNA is TGCAGTGCTCTAAAGACTAGCGGACGATACGAGCAGTACTTC. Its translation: CSALKTSGRYEQYF.

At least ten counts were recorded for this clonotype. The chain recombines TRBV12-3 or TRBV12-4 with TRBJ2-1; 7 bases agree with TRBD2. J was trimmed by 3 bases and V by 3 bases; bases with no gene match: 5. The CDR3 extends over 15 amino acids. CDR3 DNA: TGTGCCAGCAGTTTCCGGCTAGCGGTCTACAATGAGCAGTTCTTC. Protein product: CASSFRLAVYNEQFF.

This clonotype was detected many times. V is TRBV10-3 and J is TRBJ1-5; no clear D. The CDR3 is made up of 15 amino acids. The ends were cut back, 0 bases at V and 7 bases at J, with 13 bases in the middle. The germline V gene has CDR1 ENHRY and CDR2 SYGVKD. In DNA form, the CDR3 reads TGTGCCATCAGTGAGTCGCCTGGGTCTGGGCAGCCCCAGCATTTT. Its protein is CAISESPGSGQPQHF.

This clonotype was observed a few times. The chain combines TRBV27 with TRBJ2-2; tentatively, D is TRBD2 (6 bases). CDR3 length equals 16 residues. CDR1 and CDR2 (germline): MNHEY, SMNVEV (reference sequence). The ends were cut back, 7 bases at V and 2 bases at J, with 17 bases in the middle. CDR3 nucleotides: TGTGCCAGCACCTCGATGGGGGGTGGCAACACCGGGGAGCTGTTTTTT. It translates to CASTSMGGGNTGELFF.

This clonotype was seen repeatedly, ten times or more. CDR3 sequence reads: CASSGRDEAFF. Written as DNA, the CDR3 is TGTGCCAGCAGCGGACGGGACGAGGCTTTCTTT. The V and J genes are TRBV4-2 and TRBJ1-1, with D possibly matching TRBD1 (5 bases). Germline CDR1 and CDR2: LGHNA and YNFKEQ. Deletions cut 5 bases from V and 11 bases from J, with 12 bases between. The length of the CDR3 is 11 residues.

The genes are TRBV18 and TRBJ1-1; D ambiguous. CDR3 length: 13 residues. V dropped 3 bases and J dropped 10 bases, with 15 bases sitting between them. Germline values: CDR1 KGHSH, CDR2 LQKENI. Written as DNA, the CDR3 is TGTGCCAGCTCACCTGGGAGTGATTGGGGAGCTTTCTTT. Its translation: CASSPGSDWGAFF.

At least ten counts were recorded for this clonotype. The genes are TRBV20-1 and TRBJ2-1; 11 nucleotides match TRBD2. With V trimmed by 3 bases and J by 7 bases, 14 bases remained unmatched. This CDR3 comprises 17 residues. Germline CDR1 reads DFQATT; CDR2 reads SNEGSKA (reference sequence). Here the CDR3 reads CSASVAGGPAARNEQFF. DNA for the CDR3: TGCAGTGCTAGTGTAGCGGGAGGGCCCGCCGCGCGAAATGAGCAGTTCTTC.

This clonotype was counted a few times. The CDR3 DNA reads TGTGCCAGCAGCAACACAATTACTATCTACGAGCAGTACTTC. This translates into CASSNTITIYEQYF. V gene TRBV2 combines with J gene TRBJ2-7; D unclear. Trimming shortened V by 6 bases and J by 3 bases, and 15 bases separated the two germline ends. This CDR3 has 14 residues. Germline-derived CDR1 and CDR2 are SNHLY and FYNNEI.

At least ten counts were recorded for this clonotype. CDR3 in DNA: TGTGCCAGCAGCTCTCCCAGCAGGGGGCATGAGCAGTTCTTC. This translates into CASSSPSRGHEQFF. V is TRBV7-9 and J is TRBJ2-1; 8 nucleotides align to TRBD1. CDR1 and CDR2 from the germline V gene are SEHNR and FQNEAQ (reference sequence). Trimming removed 4 bases from V and 8 bases from J; junction bases left unmatched: 7. The CDR3 length is 14 residues.

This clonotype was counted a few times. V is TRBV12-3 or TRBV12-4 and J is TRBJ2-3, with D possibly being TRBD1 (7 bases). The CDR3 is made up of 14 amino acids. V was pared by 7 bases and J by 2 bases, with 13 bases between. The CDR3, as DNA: TGTGCCAGCACCGGGGGACAGCCCACAGATACGCAGTATTTT. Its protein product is CASTGGQPTDTQYF.

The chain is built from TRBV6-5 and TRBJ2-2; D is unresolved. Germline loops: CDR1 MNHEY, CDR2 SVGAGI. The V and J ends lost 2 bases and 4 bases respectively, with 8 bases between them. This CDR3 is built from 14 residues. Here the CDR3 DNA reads TGTGCCAGCAGTTACGGCAGAATCACCGGGGAGCTGTTTTTT. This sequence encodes CASSYGRITGELFF.

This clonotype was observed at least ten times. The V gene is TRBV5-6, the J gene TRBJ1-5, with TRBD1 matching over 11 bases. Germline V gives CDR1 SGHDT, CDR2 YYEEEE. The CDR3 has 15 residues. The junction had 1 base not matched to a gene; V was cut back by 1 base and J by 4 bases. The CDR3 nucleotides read TGTGCCAGCAGCTTGTGGGACAGGGGGAATCAGCCCCAGCATTTT. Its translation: CASSLWDRGNQPQHF. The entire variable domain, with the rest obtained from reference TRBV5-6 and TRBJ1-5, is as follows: DAGVTQSPTHLIKTRGQQVTLRCSPKSGHDTVSWYQQALGQGPQFIFQYYEEEERQRGNFPDRFSGHQFPNYSSELNVNALLLGDSALYLCASSLWDRGNQPQHFGDGTRLSIL.